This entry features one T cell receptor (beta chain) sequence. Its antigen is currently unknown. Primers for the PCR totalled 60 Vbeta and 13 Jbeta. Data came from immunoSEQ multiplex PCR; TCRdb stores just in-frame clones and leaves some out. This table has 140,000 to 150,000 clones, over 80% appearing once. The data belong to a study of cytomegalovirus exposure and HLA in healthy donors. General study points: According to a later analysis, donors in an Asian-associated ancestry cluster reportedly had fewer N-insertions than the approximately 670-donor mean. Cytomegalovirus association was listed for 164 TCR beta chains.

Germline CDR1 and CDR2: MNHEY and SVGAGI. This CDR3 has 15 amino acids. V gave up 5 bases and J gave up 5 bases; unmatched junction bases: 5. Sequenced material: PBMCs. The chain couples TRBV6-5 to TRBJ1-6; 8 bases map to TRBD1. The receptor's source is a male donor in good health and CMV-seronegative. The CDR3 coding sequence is TGTGCCAGCAGTGCCAGACAGGGGCATAATTCACCCCTCCACTTT. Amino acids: CASSARQGHNSPLHF.